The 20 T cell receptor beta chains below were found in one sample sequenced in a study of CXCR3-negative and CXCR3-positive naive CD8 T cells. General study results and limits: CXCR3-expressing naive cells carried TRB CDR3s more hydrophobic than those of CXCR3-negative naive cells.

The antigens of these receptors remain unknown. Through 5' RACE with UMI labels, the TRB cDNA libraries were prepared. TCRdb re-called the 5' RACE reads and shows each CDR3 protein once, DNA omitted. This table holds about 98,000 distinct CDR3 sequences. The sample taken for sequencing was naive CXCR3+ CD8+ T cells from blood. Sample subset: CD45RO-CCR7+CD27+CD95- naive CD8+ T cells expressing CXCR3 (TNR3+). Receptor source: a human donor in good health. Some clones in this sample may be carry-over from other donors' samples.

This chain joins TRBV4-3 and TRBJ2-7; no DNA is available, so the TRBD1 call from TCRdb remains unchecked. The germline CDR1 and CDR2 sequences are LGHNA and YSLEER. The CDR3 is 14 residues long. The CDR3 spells CASSQKGGVREQYF.

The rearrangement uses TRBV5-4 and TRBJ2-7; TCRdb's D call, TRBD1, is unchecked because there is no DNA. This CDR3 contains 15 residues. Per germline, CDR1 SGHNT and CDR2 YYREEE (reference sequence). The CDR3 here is CASSSSLQGGDEQYF.

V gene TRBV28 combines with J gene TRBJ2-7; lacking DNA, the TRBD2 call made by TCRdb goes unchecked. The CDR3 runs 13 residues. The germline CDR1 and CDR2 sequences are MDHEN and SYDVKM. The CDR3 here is CASSLPLSYEQYF.

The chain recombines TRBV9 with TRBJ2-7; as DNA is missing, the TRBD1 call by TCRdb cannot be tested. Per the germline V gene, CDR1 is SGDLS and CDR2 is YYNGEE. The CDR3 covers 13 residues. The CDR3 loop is CASSAAGAYEQYF.

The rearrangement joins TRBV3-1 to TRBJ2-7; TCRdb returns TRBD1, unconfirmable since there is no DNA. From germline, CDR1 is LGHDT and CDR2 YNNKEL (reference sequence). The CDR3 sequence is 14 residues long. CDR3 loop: CTSSPGTGFYEQYF.

The CDR3 is CSVRGSGNTIYF. The chain joins TRBV29-1 to TRBJ1-3; TCRdb gives TRBD1 as the D gene, but with no DNA this cannot be confirmed. The germline CDR1 and CDR2 sequences are SQVTM and ANQGSEA. The CDR3 is made up of 12 amino acids.

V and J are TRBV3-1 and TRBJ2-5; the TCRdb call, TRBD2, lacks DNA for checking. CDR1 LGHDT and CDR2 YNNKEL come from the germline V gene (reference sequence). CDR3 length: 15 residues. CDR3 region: CASSQDAGVQETQYF.

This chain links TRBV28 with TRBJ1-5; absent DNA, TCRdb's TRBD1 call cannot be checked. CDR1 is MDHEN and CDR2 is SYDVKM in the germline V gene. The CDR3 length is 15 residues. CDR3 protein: CASSWDRYVNQPQHF.

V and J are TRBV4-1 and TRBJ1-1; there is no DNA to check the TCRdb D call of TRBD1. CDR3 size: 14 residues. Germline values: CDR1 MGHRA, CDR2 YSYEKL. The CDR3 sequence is CASLPGHFNTEAFF.

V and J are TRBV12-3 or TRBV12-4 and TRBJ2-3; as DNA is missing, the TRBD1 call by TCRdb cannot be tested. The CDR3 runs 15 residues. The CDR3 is CASSPPGQGSNTQYF.

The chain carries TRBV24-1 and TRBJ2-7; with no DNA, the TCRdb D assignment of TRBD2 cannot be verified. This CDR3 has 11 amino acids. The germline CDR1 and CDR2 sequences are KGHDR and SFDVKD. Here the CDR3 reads CATGEAYEQYF.

The CDR3 loop is CATSRDLGAQETQYF. V usage is TRBV15 and J usage is TRBJ2-5. Germline V gene lookup returns CDR1 LNHNV and CDR2 YYDKDF (reference sequence). This CDR3 comprises 15 residues.

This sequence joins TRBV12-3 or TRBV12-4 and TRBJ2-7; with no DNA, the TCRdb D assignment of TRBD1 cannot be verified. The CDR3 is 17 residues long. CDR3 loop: CASSPEGGGLMNYEQYF.

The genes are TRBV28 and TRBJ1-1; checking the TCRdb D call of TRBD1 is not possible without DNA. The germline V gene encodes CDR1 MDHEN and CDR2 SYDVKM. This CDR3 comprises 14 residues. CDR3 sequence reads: CASSQQQGAAEAFF. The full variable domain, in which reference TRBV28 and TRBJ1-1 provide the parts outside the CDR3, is DVKVTQSSRYLVKRTGEKVFLECVQDMDHENMFWYRQDPGLGLRLIYFSYDVKMKEKGDIPEGYSVSREKKERFSLILESASTNQTSMYLCASSQQQGAAEAFFGQGTRLTVV.

CDR3 loop: CSIFDGTLQETQYF. The chain uses TRBV29-1 and TRBJ2-5; TCRdb's D gene call, TRBD2, goes unchecked for lack of DNA. Per the germline V gene, CDR1 is SQVTM and CDR2 is ANQGSEA. This CDR3 is built from 14 residues.

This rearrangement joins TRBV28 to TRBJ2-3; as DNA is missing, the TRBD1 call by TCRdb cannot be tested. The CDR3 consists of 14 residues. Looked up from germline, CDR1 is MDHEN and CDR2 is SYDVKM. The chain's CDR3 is CASSSSGGPDTQYF.

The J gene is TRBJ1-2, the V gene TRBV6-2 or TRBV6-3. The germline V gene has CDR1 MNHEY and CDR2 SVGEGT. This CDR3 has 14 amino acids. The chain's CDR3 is CASSYTVKDYGYTF.

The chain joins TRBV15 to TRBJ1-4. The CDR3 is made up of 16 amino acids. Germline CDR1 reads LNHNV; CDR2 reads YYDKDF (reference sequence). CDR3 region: CATSRVRGSTNEKLFF.

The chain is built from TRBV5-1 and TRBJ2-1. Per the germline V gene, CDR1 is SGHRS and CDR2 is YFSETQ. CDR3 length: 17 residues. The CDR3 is CASRPLHYLTANNEQFF.

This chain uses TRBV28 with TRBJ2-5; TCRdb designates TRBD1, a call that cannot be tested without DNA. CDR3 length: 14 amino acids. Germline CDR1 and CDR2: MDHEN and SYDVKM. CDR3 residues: CASSLDRGRETQYF.